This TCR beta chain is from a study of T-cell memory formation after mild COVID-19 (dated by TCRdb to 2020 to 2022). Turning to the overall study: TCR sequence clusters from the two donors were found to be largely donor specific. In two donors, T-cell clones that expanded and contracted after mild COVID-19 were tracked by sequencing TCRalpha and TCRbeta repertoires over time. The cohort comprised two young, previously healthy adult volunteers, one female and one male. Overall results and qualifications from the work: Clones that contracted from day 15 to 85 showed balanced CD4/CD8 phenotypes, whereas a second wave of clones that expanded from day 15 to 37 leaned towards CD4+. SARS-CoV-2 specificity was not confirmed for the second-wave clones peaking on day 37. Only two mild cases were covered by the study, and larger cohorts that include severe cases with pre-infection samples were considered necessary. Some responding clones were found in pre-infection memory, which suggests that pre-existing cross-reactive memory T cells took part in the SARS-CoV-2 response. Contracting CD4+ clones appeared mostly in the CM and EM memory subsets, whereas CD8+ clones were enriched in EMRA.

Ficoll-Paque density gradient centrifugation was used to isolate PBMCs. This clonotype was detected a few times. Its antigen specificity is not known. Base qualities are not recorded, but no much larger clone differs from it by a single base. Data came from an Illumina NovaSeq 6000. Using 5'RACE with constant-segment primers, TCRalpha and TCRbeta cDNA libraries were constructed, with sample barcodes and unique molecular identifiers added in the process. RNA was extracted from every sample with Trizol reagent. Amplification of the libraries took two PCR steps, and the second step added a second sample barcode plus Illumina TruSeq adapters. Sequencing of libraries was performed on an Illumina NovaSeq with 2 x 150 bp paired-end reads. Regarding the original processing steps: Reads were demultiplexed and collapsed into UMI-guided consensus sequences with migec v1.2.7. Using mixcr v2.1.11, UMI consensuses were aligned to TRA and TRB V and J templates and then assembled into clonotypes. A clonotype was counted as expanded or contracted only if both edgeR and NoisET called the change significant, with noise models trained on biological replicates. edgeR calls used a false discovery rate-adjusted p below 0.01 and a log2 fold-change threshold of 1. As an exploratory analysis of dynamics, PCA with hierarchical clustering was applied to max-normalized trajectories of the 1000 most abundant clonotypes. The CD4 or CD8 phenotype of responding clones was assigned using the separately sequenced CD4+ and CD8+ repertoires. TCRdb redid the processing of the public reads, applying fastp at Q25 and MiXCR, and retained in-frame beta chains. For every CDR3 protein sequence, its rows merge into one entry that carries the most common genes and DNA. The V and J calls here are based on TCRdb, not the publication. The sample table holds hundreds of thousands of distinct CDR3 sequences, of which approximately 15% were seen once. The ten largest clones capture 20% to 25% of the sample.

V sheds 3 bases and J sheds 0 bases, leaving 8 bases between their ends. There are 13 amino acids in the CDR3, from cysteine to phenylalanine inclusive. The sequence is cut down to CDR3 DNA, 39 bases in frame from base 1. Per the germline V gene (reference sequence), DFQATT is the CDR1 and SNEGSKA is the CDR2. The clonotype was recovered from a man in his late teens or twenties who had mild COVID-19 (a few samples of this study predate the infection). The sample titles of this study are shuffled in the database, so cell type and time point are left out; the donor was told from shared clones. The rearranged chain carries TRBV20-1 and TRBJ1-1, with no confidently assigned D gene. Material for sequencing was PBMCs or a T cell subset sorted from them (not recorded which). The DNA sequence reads TGCAGTGCTAGCGAGGTGGTGAACACTGAAGCTTTCTTT. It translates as CSASEVVNTEAFF.